The rows below give T cell receptor beta chains drawn from one sample of a study of response to subunit inactivated influenza vaccine. TCRdb called the RT-PCR reads again in MiXCR, with one record for every CDR3 protein. This table has about 780,000 distinct CDR3 sequences, about 18% appearing once. Material: PBMCs from blood, obtained around 5 days after vaccination. The receptor set was obtained from a man between 45 and 60 years old who received an inactivated influenza vaccine. Each CDR3 is given without its conserved first and last residue. D genes are given only for firm matches.

NA	TRBV6-5	TRBJ2-1	ASSLQVKGPNEQF
TRBD1	TRBV5-1	TRBJ2-2	ASSLPLQGAGTGELF
TRBD1	TRBV4-3	TRBJ2-1	ASSQYRDSYNEQF
TRBD1	TRBV29-1	TRBJ2-2	STRTGPGELF
NA	TRBV20-1	TRBJ2-3	SARVPGDTQY
NA	TRBV7-2	TRBJ1-1	ASSPSRAQNTEAF
NA	TRBV20-1	TRBJ2-1	SAKGPLGDEQF
NA	TRBV5-1	TRBJ2-3	ASSSNTDTQY
TRBD1	TRBV5-1	TRBJ2-1	ASSATGNSYNEQF
NA	TRBV5-1	TRBJ2-7	ASSQVRDEQY
NA	TRBV30	TRBJ2-5	AWSVLPETQY
NA	TRBV6-1	TRBJ1-1	ASSVNLGGTEAF
TRBD1	TRBV18	TRBJ1-1	ASSLTGPPGTEAF
TRBD1	TRBV29-1	TRBJ2-3	SATDRVSTDTQY
NA	TRBV6-1	TRBJ2-2	ASSDLRRGAELF
NA	TRBV29-1	TRBJ2-5	SVGGLETQY
NA	TRBV6-1	TRBJ1-5	ASSRDPNSNQPQH
TRBD1	TRBV10-3	TRBJ2-7	AIRRQGASDEQY
NA	TRBV7-9	TRBJ2-2	ASTVGAGELF
TRBD1	TRBV3-1	TRBJ2-1	ASSWDRGHEQF
NA	TRBV24-1	TRBJ2-5	ATSDFGEGGHQETQY
TRBD2	TRBV9	TRBJ2-1	ASSADSGGSAYNEQF
TRBD1	TRBV29-1	TRBJ2-1	CLSRGQGDNEQF
TRBD2	TRBV29-1	TRBJ2-3	SVGGTSRGTDTQY
TRBD2	TRBV4-2	TRBJ2-3	ASSQEVSGGGTDTQY
TRBD1	TRBV7-8	TRBJ2-3	ASSLGGTGVDTQY
NA	TRBV7-2	TRBJ2-3	ASSTFPDTQY
TRBD1	TRBV7-2	TRBJ2-1	ASSRDRGEYNEQF
NA	TRBV28	TRBJ2-1	ASSLPGTSHNEQF
NA	TRBV7-9	TRBJ1-1	ASSLMNTEAF
NA	TRBV7-3	TRBJ2-1	ASSLVYTQKNNEQF
TRBD2	TRBV2	TRBJ2-1	ASGGTSVYNEQF
NA	TRBV9	TRBJ2-7	ASSRSGAGRSEQY
NA	TRBV6-2/TRBV6-3	TRBJ2-1	ASKEGHGEQF
TRBD2	TRBV24-1	TRBJ2-3	ATSELGLAGTDTQY
TRBD1	TRBV7-9	TRBJ2-1	AIEGDRDPDEQF
TRBD1	TRBV5-1	TRBJ2-7	ATGQGFDEQY
TRBD1	TRBV20-1	TRBJ1-5	SASRRDRINQPQH